The 21 T cell receptor beta chains below were found in one sample sequenced in a study of blood T cell repertoires in COVID-19. Data came from immunoSEQ multiplex PCR; TCRdb stores just in-frame clones and leaves some out. The sample records around 170,000 clones, under 80% being singletons. The sample consisted of peripheral blood. All receptors derive from a woman older than 75 with acute or convalescent COVID-19.

The chain links TRBV2 to TRBJ2-7; D is perhaps TRBD1 (6 bases). The V end was cut by 6 bases, the J end by 3 bases, with 9 bases between. CDR1 SNHLY and CDR2 FYNNEI come from the germline V gene. The CDR3 totals 12 residues. CDR3: CASSLQGYEQYF. The CDR3 DNA follows: TGTGCCAGCAGCTTACAGGGCTACGAGCAGTACTTC. Based on the CDR3 plus reference TRBV2 and TRBJ2-7, the full variable domain is EPEVTQTPSHQVTQMGQEVILRCVPISNHLYFYWYRQILGQKVEFLVSFYNNEISEKSEIFDDQFSVERPDGSNFTLKIRSTKLEDSAMYFCASSLQGYEQYFGPGTRLTVT.

The J gene is TRBJ2-7, the V gene TRBV11-2, with 12 bases fitting TRBD2. CDR1 SGHAT and CDR2 FQNNGV come from the germline V gene. V shed 5 bases and J 3 bases; nucleotides not matched to a gene: 2. The CDR3 is made up of 14 amino acids. CDR3 nucleotides: TGTGCCAGCAGCATGGGACTAGCGGGCTACGAGCAGTACTTC. This encodes CASSMGLAGYEQYF.

This clone was picked up a small number of times. The DNA for the CDR3 is TGTGCCAGCAGCCCCCGGACAGGGGCGGGCCAGACGGGAGATACGCAGTATTTT. Translating it yields CASSPRTGAGQTGDTQYF. J is TRBJ2-3 and V is TRBV11-2; the match to TRBD1 covers 9 bases. Per germline, CDR1 SGHAT and CDR2 FQNNGV. The CDR3 covers 18 residues. V shed 5 bases, J shed 5 bases, and the junction held 17 bases outside the gene matches.

This sequence joins TRBV27 and TRBJ2-1, with 10 bases lining up with TRBD2. After removal of 7 bases from V and 7 bases from J, the junction contained 16 bases not matched to a gene. The CDR3 totals 17 residues. Germline CDR1 and CDR2: MNHEY and SMNVEV (reference sequence). The CDR3 coding sequence is TGTGCCAGCACCGAATTGGGGAGCGGGAGGGCCGGAAATGAGCAGTTCTTC. Protein product: CASTELGSGRAGNEQFF.

This chain joins TRBV9 and TRBJ2-1; D is possibly TRBD2 (6 bases). The CDR3 contains 14 residues. Germline-derived CDR1 and CDR2 are SGDLS and YYNGEE. V lost 3 bases and J 4 bases, leaving 11 bases between the germline ends. The CDR3 DNA reads TGTGCCAGCAGCGGCGGAGGGTTATACAATGAGCAGTTCTTC. Amino acids: CASSGGGLYNEQFF. The full variable domain, in which reference TRBV9 and TRBJ2-1 provide the parts outside the CDR3, is DSGVTQTPKHLITATGQRVTLRCSPRSGDLSVYWYQQSLDQGLQFLIQYYNGEERAKGNILERFSAQQFPDLHSELNLSSLELGDSALYFCASSGGGLYNEQFFGPGTRLTVL.

This sequence joins TRBV18 and TRBJ2-1; TRBD2 agrees at 16 bases. The CDR3 is made up of 18 amino acids. Germline CDR1 reads KGHSH; CDR2 reads LQKENI. J lost 7 bases, V lost 5 bases, and 11 bases had no gene match. Here the CDR3 reads CASSSSPGLAGGMNEQFF. The CDR3 coding sequence is TGTGCCAGCTCATCTTCTCCGGGACTAGCGGGAGGGATGAATGAGCAGTTCTTC.

The chain recombines TRBV2 with TRBJ1-6; D gene ambiguous. Germline V lookup: CDR1 SNHLY, CDR2 FYNNEI. Trimming stripped 3 bases from V and 0 bases from J, with 12 bases between. CDR3 size: 17 residues. CDR3 in DNA: TGTGCCAGCAGTGATAGTGGCGGAAGCTCCTATAATTCACCCCTCCACTTT. This encodes CASSDSGGSSYNSPLHF.

CDR3 residues: CAISDPGGGTEAFF. CDR3 bases: TGTGCCATCAGTGACCCGGGGGGAGGCACTGAAGCTTTCTTT. The chain recombines TRBV10-3 with TRBJ1-1; D possibly corresponds to TRBD1 (5 bases). Trimming removed 3 bases from V and 4 bases from J, with 12 bases in between. The V gene's germline CDR1 is ENHRY and CDR2 SYGVKD. This CDR3 spans 14 amino acids.

The genes are TRBV19 and TRBJ2-2, with D tentatively TRBD2 (6 bases). Germline assignment: CDR1 LNHDA and CDR2 SQIVND (reference sequence). With 6 bases removed from V and 6 bases from J, the gap between germline ends came to 14 bases. The CDR3 is 14 amino acids. The CDR3 DNA follows: TGTGCCAGTAGAATCGGTTCTAGCGCCGGGGAGCTGTTTTTT. Its protein product is CASRIGSSAGELFF.

The gene calls are TRBV4-1 and TRBJ2-2, with TRBD2 matching over 10 bases. There are 16 residues in the CDR3. The V gene's germline CDR1 is MGHRA and CDR2 YSYEKL. V lost 6 bases, J lost 2 bases, and 6 bases stayed unmatched. The CDR3: CASRLGLAENTGELFF. CDR3 nucleotides: TGCGCCAGCAGACTTGGACTAGCGGAAAACACCGGGGAGCTGTTTTTT.

The sample holds one count of this clone. The V call is TRBV2, the J call TRBJ2-2; D is unresolved. This CDR3 contains 14 residues. Germline V lookup: CDR1 SNHLY, CDR2 FYNNEI. V lost 3 bases and J lost 1, with 6 bases in between. Written as DNA, the CDR3 is TGTGCCAGCAGTGAGTTCGGGAACACCGGGGAGCTGTTTTTT. This codes for CASSEFGNTGELFF.

The gene calls are TRBV5-1 and TRBJ2-7; TRBD1 might be the D (5 bases). This CDR3 region has 15 residues. Germline assignment: CDR1 SGHRS and CDR2 YFSETQ. The ends were cut back, 1 base at V and 3 bases at J, with 14 bases in the middle. CDR3 DNA: TGCGCCAGCAGCTTGATGACAGCCAACATCTACGAGCAGTACTTC. Amino acids: CASSLMTANIYEQYF.

This clone was detected only a few times. For the CDR3, the DNA is TGTGCCAGCTCACCATGGGGGCTCAACTATGGCTACACCTTC. It yields the protein CASSPWGLNYGYTF. The chain carries TRBV18 and TRBJ1-2, with D possibly TRBD1 on 6 matching bases. The CDR3 has 14 amino acids. V was cut by 2 bases and J by 2 bases, with 9 bases left in between. CDR1 is KGHSH and CDR2 is LQKENI in the germline V gene.

The gene calls are TRBV19 and TRBJ1-4, with D hard to call. V was pared by 5 bases and J by 4 bases, with 11 bases between. In germline, CDR1 is LNHDA, CDR2 SQIVND (reference sequence). The CDR3 is made up of 14 amino acids. CDR3 in DNA: TGTGCCAGTAGTTCGGGAAGCTTTAATGAAAAACTGTTTTTT. Amino acid sequence: CASSSGSFNEKLFF.

This chain uses TRBV2 with TRBJ2-1; possibly TRBD2 for D (5 bases). This CDR3 region has 12 residues. V dropped 10 bases and J dropped 8 bases, with 15 bases sitting between them. The germline gives CDR1 SNHLY, CDR2 FYNNEI. CDR3 nucleotides: TGTGCCACCAGGTTTAACGGGGATGAGCAGTTCTTC. This codes for CATRFNGDEQFF.

This clone was picked up many times. The gene calls are TRBV2 and TRBJ2-7, with D possibly TRBD2 on 5 matching bases. CDR1 SNHLY and CDR2 FYNNEI come from the germline V gene. V dropped 4 bases and J dropped 2 bases, with 15 bases sitting between them. The CDR3 contains 15 residues. For the CDR3, the DNA is TGTGCCAGCAGTGGGCAGAGCGGAACTACCTACGAGCAGTACTTC. Protein sequence: CASSGQSGTTYEQYF.

This chain connects TRBV28 to TRBJ1-1; D may be TRBD1 (5 bases). The germline V gene has CDR1 MDHEN and CDR2 SYDVKM. Trimming took off 7 bases at V and 1 base at J, with 7 bases between the two ends. The CDR3 extends over 12 amino acids. CDR3: CASTQGNTEAFF. CDR3 nucleotides: TGTGCCAGCACTCAGGGGAACACTGAAGCTTTCTTT.

This chain uses TRBV18 with TRBJ1-1; D gene uncertain. CDR3 length equals 15 residues. V was pared by 3 bases and J by 1 base, with 12 bases between. CDR1 and CDR2 (germline): KGHSH, LQKENI. The chain's CDR3 is CASSPYYGENTEAFF. CDR3 nucleotide sequence: TGTGCCAGCTCACCCTATTACGGAGAGAACACTGAAGCTTTCTTT.

The chain combines TRBV7-8 with TRBJ2-2, with D tentatively TRBD1 (7 bases). V lost 5 bases and J 4 bases, leaving 17 bases between the germline ends. Germline CDR1 is SGHVS and CDR2 is FQNEAQ. The CDR3 contains 16 residues. The CDR3 region is CASSPWNRGLTGELFF. Written as DNA, the CDR3 is TGTGCCAGCAGCCCCTGGAACAGGGGACTCACCGGGGAGCTGTTTTTT.

CDR3 sequence (DNA): TGTGCCAGCAGCCAAGATCTGGAGGGCTGGAGTGAAAAACTGTTTTTT. It yields the protein CASSQDLEGWSEKLFF. V usage is TRBV4-2 and J usage is TRBJ1-4; D is unclear. Trimming cost V 0 bases and J 7 bases, with 15 bases left between them. This CDR3 comprises 16 residues. The germline V gene encodes CDR1 LGHNA and CDR2 YNFKEQ.

The chain combines TRBV2 with TRBJ2-2; 7 nucleotides align to TRBD2. Germline V gene data show CDR1 as SNHLY and CDR2 as FYNNEI. CDR3 length: 13 amino acids. CDR3 sequence: CAGGGAPTGELFF. In nucleotides, the CDR3 is TGTGCGGGGGGGGGAGCGCCCACCGGGGAGCTGTTTTTT.